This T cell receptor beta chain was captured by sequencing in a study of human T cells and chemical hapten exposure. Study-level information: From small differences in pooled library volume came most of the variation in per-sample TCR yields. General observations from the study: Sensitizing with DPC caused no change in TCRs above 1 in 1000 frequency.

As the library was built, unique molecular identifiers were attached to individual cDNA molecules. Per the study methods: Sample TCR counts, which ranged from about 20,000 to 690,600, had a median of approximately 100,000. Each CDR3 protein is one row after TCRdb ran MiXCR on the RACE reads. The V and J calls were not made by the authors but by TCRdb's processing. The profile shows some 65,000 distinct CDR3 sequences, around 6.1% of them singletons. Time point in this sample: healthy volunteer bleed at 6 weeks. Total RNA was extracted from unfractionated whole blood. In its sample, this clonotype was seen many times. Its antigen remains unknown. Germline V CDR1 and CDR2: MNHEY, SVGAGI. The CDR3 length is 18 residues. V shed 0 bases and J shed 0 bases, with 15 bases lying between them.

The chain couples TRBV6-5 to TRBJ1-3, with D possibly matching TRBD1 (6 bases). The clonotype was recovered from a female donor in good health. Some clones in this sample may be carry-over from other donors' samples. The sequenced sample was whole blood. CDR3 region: CASSYSTLGQSSGNTIYF. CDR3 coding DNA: TGTGCCAGCAGTTACTCAACCCTTGGACAGAGCTCTGGAAACACCATATATTTT.